Included here is one T cell receptor beta chain sequence, with context. The data originate from a study of shared clonotypes between healthy human individuals. Trimming pared 5 bases from V and 3 bases from J, leaving 8 bases between. Germline V gene data show CDR1 as LNHNV and CDR2 as YYDKDF (reference sequence). The CDR3 covers 13 residues. Over several immunoSEQ plates, each subset's genomic DNA was distributed in even portions. Profiled with immunoSEQ multiplex PCR; TCRdb holds only in-frame clones, not every one. This table has roughly 500,000 clones, 76% appearing once. The sequenced material came from PBMCs. V is TRBV15 and J is TRBJ1-5; no clear D gene. The TCR originated in a woman aged 40 to 49 in good health. Some clones in this sample may be carry-over from other donors' samples. The CDR3 is CATSASANQPQHF. The CDR3 DNA reads as TGTGCCACCAGCGCCAGTGCCAATCAGCCCCAGCATTTT.